This entry describes one TCR beta chain. TCRdb's copy holds only in-frame clones and misses some; the assay was immunoSEQ multiplex PCR. The table lists approximately 500,000 clones, about 96% of them singletons. CDR3 size: 14 residues. The J segment lost 3 bases and the V segment lost 3 bases, leaving 2 bases of the junction unmatched. CDR1 is SGHVS and CDR2 is FQNEAQ in the germline V gene. The sample comes from a study of shared clonotypes between healthy human individuals. The sequenced material came from naive CD4+ T cells sorted from blood. Subset noted: CD45RA+ positively selected. This TCR derives from a woman in her twenties or thirties in good health. The chain has TRBV7-8 and TRBJ2-7; 10 nucleotides line up with TRBD2. CDR3 protein: CASSLASGSYEQYF. DNA of the CDR3: TGTGCCAGCAGCTTGGCTAGCGGGAGCTACGAGCAGTACTTC.